This TCR beta chain comes out of a study of shared clonotypes between healthy human individuals. Repertoires were generated with immunoSEQ multiplex PCR, while TCRdb's copy carries only in-frame clones and drops some. The sample has around 1,000,000 clones, around three quarters seen once. CDR1 and CDR2 from the germline V gene are SGHTA and FQGNSA. The V and J ends lost 1 base and 11 bases respectively, with 12 bases between them. The CDR3 is made up of 12 amino acids. The sequenced sample was memory CD4+ T cells from PBMCs. Subset in this sample: CD45RA-negative fraction. This TCR was sampled from a young man in good health. Some clones in this sample may be carry-over from other donors' samples. The chain carries TRBV7-2 and TRBJ2-7, with no clear D. The CDR3 reads CASSLETTMKYF. Written as DNA, the CDR3 is TGTGCCAGCAGCTTAGAAACTACGATGAAGTACTTC.